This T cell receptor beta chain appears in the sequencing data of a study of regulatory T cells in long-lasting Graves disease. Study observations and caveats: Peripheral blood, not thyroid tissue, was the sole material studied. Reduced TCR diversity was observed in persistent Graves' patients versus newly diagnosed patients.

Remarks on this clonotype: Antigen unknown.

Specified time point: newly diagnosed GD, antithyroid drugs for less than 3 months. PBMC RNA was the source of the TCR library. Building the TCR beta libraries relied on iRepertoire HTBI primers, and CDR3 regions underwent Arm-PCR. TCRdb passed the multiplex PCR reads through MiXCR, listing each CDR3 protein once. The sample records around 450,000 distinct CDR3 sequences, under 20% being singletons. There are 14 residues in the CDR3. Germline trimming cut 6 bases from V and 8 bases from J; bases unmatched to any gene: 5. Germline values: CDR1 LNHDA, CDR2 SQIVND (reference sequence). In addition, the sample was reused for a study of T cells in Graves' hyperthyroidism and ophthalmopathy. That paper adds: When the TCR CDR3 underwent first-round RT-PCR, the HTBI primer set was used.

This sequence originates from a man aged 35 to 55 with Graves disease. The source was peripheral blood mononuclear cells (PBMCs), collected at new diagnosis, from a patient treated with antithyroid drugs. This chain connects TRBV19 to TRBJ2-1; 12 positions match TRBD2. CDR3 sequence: CASRLLAGGDEQFF. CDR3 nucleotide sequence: TGTGCCAGTAGGCTACTAGCGGGAGGAGATGAGCAGTTCTTC.